These 17 T cell receptor beta chains share one sample of origin, sequenced in a study of shared clonotypes between healthy human individuals. TCRdb keeps only in-frame clones here, not all; method: immunoSEQ multiplex PCR. The sample includes about 2.3 million clones, roughly 92% seen only once; the top ten take about 0.36%. Sequenced input: naive CD4+ T cells from PBMCs. The sample's subset: CD45RA+ positively selected. These receptors were collected from a man in his late teens or twenties in good health. Some clones in this sample may be carry-over from other donors' samples.

This chain connects TRBV4-3 to TRBJ1-4; D is ambiguous. The germline V gene encodes CDR1 LGHNA and CDR2 YSLEER. This CDR3 has 15 amino acids. V was pared by 0 bases and J by 4 bases, with 9 bases between. The CDR3 DNA follows: TGCGCCAGCAGCCAAGAGAGGAGTTATAATGAAAAACTGTTTTTT. Amino acid sequence: CASSQERSYNEKLFF.

The chain has TRBV14 and TRBJ2-7; 8 bases align to TRBD1. Trimming took 1 base from V and 3 from J; bases not matched to a gene: 5. This CDR3 has 15 amino acids. The V gene's germline CDR1 is SGHDN and CDR2 FVKESK. The CDR3 coding sequence is TGTGCCAGCAGCCAAGGGGGACAGGCGTACTACGAGCAGTACTTC. Translated, it gives CASSQGGQAYYEQYF.

The chain carries TRBV15 and TRBJ2-7, with no clear D. CDR1 is LNHNV and CDR2 is YYDKDF in the germline V gene (reference sequence). V lost 1 base, J lost 7 bases, and 17 bases lay in between. CDR3 length: 15 amino acids. The CDR3 bases are TGTGCCACCAGCAGAGTTCTTGACTCTACGTGGGAGCAGTACTTC. It translates to CATSRVLDSTWEQYF. Complete variable domain (other parts from reference TRBV15 and TRBJ2-7): DAMVIQNPRYQVTQFGKPVTLSCSQTLNHNVMYWYQQKSSQAPKLLFHYYDKDFNNEADTPDNFQSRRPNTSFCFLDIRSPGLGDTAMYLCATSRVLDSTWEQYFGPGTRLTVT.

V usage is TRBV7-8 and J usage is TRBJ1-1; D remains unclear. Germline V gene lookup returns CDR1 SGHVS and CDR2 FQNEAQ. This CDR3 is 13 amino acids long. V lost 5 bases, J lost 6 bases, and 13 bases lay in between. Written as DNA, the CDR3 is TGTGCCAGCAGCAGCCGAAGGGTAGCTGAAGCTTTCTTT. Protein: CASSSRRVAEAFF.

The chain employs TRBV18 and TRBJ1-4; 7 bases are a match to TRBD1. CDR1 is KGHSH and CDR2 is LQKENI in the germline V gene. Trimming removed 4 bases from V and 5 bases from J; junction bases left unmatched: 7. The length of the CDR3 is 15 residues. The CDR3 region has the DNA TGTGCCAGCTCACTCACAGGGGCTTTCAATGAAAAACTGTTTTTT. Translation gives CASSLTGAFNEKLFF.

A word on this clone: Other nucleotide sequences in the sample specify the same CDR3. The J gene is TRBJ2-1, the V gene TRBV5-1; D is unclear. The CDR3 is 15 amino acids. Trimming stripped 0 bases from V and 0 bases from J, with 7 bases between. CDR1 SGHRS and CDR2 YFSETQ come from the germline V gene. CDR3 coding DNA: TGCGCCAGCAGCTTGGATCCGGGCTCCTACAATGAGCAGTTCTTC. It specifies CASSLDPGSYNEQFF.

The chain uses TRBV5-1 and TRBJ2-5; 13 nucleotides align to TRBD2. V was clipped by 3 bases and J by 2 bases; unmatched bases: 4. The CDR3 is 16 residues long. CDR1 is SGHRS, CDR2 YFSETQ, per germline. The chain's CDR3 is CASSSWTSGSQETQYF. The CDR3 DNA reads as TGCGCCAGCAGCTCCTGGACTAGCGGGAGTCAAGAGACCCAGTACTTC.

The chain joins TRBV5-1 to TRBJ2-1; either TRBD1 or TRBD2 may fit D (6 bases each). In germline, CDR1 is SGHRS, CDR2 YFSETQ. The length of the CDR3 is 16 residues. The germline V and J ends were trimmed by 0 bases and 8 bases, with 18 bases remaining between them. The CDR3: CASSLGLAGSGDEQFF. The CDR3 DNA reads TGCGCCAGCAGCTTGGGTCTGGCGGGATCAGGGGATGAGCAGTTCTTC.

As for this clone: The same CDR3 also results from other DNA sequences found in this sample. As DNA, the CDR3 is TGTGCCAGCAGCTTAGAGGGGAGCACAGATACGCAGTATTTT. Translation: CASSLEGSTDTQYF. This chain links TRBV7-9 with TRBJ2-3; weak D call: TRBD1 (5 bases). Per germline, CDR1 SEHNR and CDR2 FQNEAQ (reference sequence). The V gene lost 1 base and the J gene lost 0 bases, with 5 bases spanning the gap. The length of the CDR3 is 14 residues.

The rearrangement joins TRBV5-5 to TRBJ2-7; perhaps TRBD1 as D (5 bases). The CDR3 spans 14 residues. CDR1 is SGHKS and CDR2 is YYEKEE in the germline V gene (reference sequence). Between the trimmed V and J ends, which lost 1 base and 3 bases, there was a span of 11 bases. The CDR3: CASSLRGTGYEQYF. For the CDR3, the DNA is TGTGCCAGCAGCTTGCGCGGAACAGGCTACGAGCAGTACTTC.

V gene TRBV7-9 combines with J gene TRBJ2-7; D gene uncertain. The CDR3 runs 14 residues. The germline V gene has CDR1 SEHNR and CDR2 FQNEAQ (reference sequence). V lost 5 bases and J lost 3, with 14 bases in between. The chain's CDR3 is CASSPSASLYEQYF. The CDR3 coding sequence is TGTGCCAGCAGCCCCTCGGCTAGTCTCTACGAGCAGTACTTC.

A note on this clone: Other DNA sequences from this sample encode an identical CDR3 as well. This sequence joins TRBV6-5 and TRBJ2-7; D is uncertain. This CDR3 is built from 13 residues. The germline V and J ends were trimmed by 2 bases and 3 bases, with 8 bases remaining between them. CDR1 and CDR2 from the germline V gene are MNHEY and SVGAGI. The CDR3 DNA reads as TGTGCCAGCAGTTACCGAGCAGTCTACGAGCAGTACTTC. Residues: CASSYRAVYEQYF.

The CDR3 DNA reads TGCGCCAGCAGCTTGGAGTTAGGGGCAGATACGCAGTATTTT. Encoded protein: CASSLELGADTQYF. The J gene is TRBJ2-3, the V gene TRBV5-1, with D perhaps matching TRBD1 (5 bases). V lost 0 bases, J lost 4 bases, and 9 bases lay in between. Germline V gene lookup returns CDR1 SGHRS and CDR2 YFSETQ. The CDR3 covers 14 residues.

The genes are TRBV6-1 and TRBJ2-1, with D perhaps matching TRBD2 (5 bases). The germline gives CDR1 MNHNS, CDR2 SASEGT. The V gene lost 5 bases and the J gene lost 0 bases, with 8 bases spanning the gap. There are 14 residues in the CDR3. The CDR3 DNA follows: TGTGCCAGCAGTAGGAGCGGCTCCTACAATGAGCAGTTCTTC. This gives the protein CASSRSGSYNEQFF.

J is TRBJ2-1 and V is TRBV2; 7 nucleotides line up with TRBD2. The V gene end was trimmed by 6 bases and the J gene end by 0 bases; junction bases not matched to a gene: 5. Germline V gives CDR1 SNHLY, CDR2 FYNNEI. This CDR3 contains 15 residues. CDR3 nucleotide sequence: TGTGCCAGCAGGGAACTAGCGAGCTCCTACAATGAGCAGTTCTTC. The encoded protein is CASRELASSYNEQFF.

Regarding this clone: Other DNA sequences of this sample code for an identical CDR3. V and J are TRBV5-1 and TRBJ1-1; no firm D call. Per germline, CDR1 SGHRS and CDR2 YFSETQ. Trimming cost V 2 bases and J 1 base, with 6 bases left between them. There are 13 residues in the CDR3. CDR3 sequence: CASSLSPNTEAFF. DNA for the CDR3: TGCGCCAGCAGCTTAAGCCCGAACACTGAAGCTTTCTTT.

This chain joins TRBV19 and TRBJ2-5, with TRBD2 identical over 7 bases. The CDR3 extends over 14 amino acids. V lost 9 bases, J lost 3 bases, and 10 bases stayed unmatched. Germline lookup yields CDR1 LNHDA and CDR2 SQIVND (reference sequence). The CDR3 nucleotides read TGTGCCAGCAGACTAACGGGGGGTAAAGAGACCCAGTACTTC. Translation gives CASRLTGGKETQYF.